A selection of T cell receptor beta chains follows, all from one sample in a study of T-cell reconstitution after alpha-beta-depleted transplantation in children. One entry per CDR3 protein results from TCRdb running MiXCR on the PCR reads. The sample carries around 130,000 distinct CDR3 sequences, about 9.6% recorded once. Here the sequenced sample was PBMCs, mostly from graft donor cells, taken 180 days after TCRalphabeta/CD19-depleted stem cell transplant. The receptors originated from a girl under three years old who had a stem cell transplant for combined immunodeficiency, so the T cells may come from the graft donor. Both conserved end residues are part of each CDR3. The D gene is left open where the match is weak. Clone size is given for some rows only: seen once, a few or many times, or a class if the clone is expanded.

CDR3 protein	CDR3 DNA	D gene	V gene	J gene	clone size
CASSLGGRPSGANVLTF	TGTGCCAGCAGTTTGGGGGGACGGCCCTCTGGGGCCAACGTCCTGACTTTC	.	TRBV28	TRBJ2-6	few
CASSSARGLNLRRWQETQYF	TGTGCCAGCAGCTCTGCCCGGGGGTTAAATTTAAGGAGATGGCAAGAGACCCAGTACTTC	.	TRBV7-8	TRBJ2-5	.
CASSPPSGRPSENNEQFF	TGCGCCAGCAGCCCCCCCAGCGGGAGGCCCTCGGAAAACAATGAGCAGTTCTTC	TRBD2	TRBV5-1	TRBJ2-1	many
CASSLVGVGSVVSGNTIYF	TGTGCCAGCAGCTTGGTAGGTGTTGGCAGCGTTGTCTCTGGAAACACCATATATTTT	.	TRBV5-4	TRBJ1-3	.
CASSLSGIYEQYF	TGTGCCAGCAGCTTGTCGGGGATCTACGAGCAGTACTTC	.	TRBV5-5	TRBJ2-7	few
CASSPSNNQPQHF	TGTGCCAGCTCACCATCGAATAATCAGCCCCAGCATTTT	.	TRBV18	TRBJ1-5	few
CSVLAGGTAGELFF	TGCAGCGTGTTAGCGGGAGGGACGGCCGGGGAGCTGTTTTTT	TRBD2	TRBV29-1	TRBJ2-2	.
CASSPGTGARGAYEQYF	TGTGCCAGCAGCCCCGGGACAGGGGCCCGGGGGGCCTACGAGCAGTACTTC	TRBD1	TRBV7-2	TRBJ2-7	.
CAITAGGQETQYF	TGTGCCATCACGGCGGGGGGGCAAGAGACCCAGTACTTC	TRBD2	TRBV10-3	TRBJ2-5	.
CASSPALGPDQFF	TGTGCCAGCAGCCCCGCTCTGGGTCCTGATCAGTTCTTC	.	TRBV7-2	TRBJ2-1	few
CATSLTGADYGYTF	TGTGCCACCAGTTTGACAGGGGCTGACTATGGCTACACCTTC	TRBD1	TRBV24-1	TRBJ1-2	many
CSDKGPKTEAFF	TGCAGTGATAAGGGGCCGAAGACTGAAGCTTTCTTT	.	TRBV20-1	TRBJ1-1	many
CSAITPGYGYTF	TGCAGTGCTATAACACCCGGCTATGGCTACACCTTC	.	TRBV20-1	TRBJ1-2	few
CASSRGLAGLPGEQYF	TGCGCCAGCAGCCGCGGACTAGCGGGTTTACCGGGCGAGCAGTACTTC	TRBD2	TRBV4-3	TRBJ2-7	few
CASSFSRDSKSPVRTEAFF	TGTGCCAGCAGCTTCAGTCGGGACAGTAAAAGCCCGGTACGGACTGAAGCTTTCTTT	TRBD1	TRBV5-4	TRBJ1-1	.
CASSRTGLGFGAFF	TGTGCCAGCAGCCGAACGGGGCTCGGATTTGGAGCTTTCTTT	.	TRBV5-6	TRBJ1-1	many
CASSHRGNTEAFF	TGTGCCAGCAGCCACAGGGGGAACACTGAAGCTTTCTTT	.	TRBV3-1	TRBJ1-1	.
CASSPGQVIYEQYF	TGCGCCAGCAGCCCAGGACAGGTTATTTACGAGCAGTACTTC	TRBD1	TRBV5-1	TRBJ2-7	few
CASSQARGLAGITDTQYF	TGTGCCAGCAGCCAAGCTCGGGGACTAGCGGGAATCACAGATACGCAGTATTTT	TRBD2	TRBV3-1	TRBJ2-3	few
CSASWGVGETQYF	TGCAGTGCTAGCTGGGGGGTTGGAGAGACCCAGTACTTC	.	TRBV20-1	TRBJ2-5	.
CSAKGIRYNEQFF	TGCAGTGCTAAAGGGATAAGGTACAATGAGCAGTTCTTC	.	TRBV20-1	TRBJ2-1	few
CASSAFSTGTGGELFF	TGCGCCAGCAGCGCTTTTTCGACAGGGACCGGGGGGGAGCTGTTTTTT	TRBD1	TRBV5-1	TRBJ2-2	few
CASSYELPTETQYF	TGTGCCAGCAGTTACGAGCTACCTACAGAGACCCAGTACTTC	.	TRBV6-2/TRBV6-3	TRBJ2-5	.
CASSKRTGGDETQYF	TGTGCCAGCAGCAAGAGGACAGGGGGCGATGAGACCCAGTACTTC	TRBD1	TRBV11-3	TRBJ2-5	.
CASSYSKKDRLVETQYF	TGTGCCAGCAGCTATAGTAAAAAGGACAGGCTTGTGGAGACCCAGTACTTC	TRBD1	TRBV7-2	TRBJ2-5	.
CATSRGPSSYEQYF	TGTGCCACCAGCAGAGGCCCATCGTCCTACGAGCAGTACTTC	.	TRBV15	TRBJ2-7	few
CASGANEKLFF	TGTGCCAGTGGGGCTAATGAAAAACTGTTTTTT	.	TRBV12-3/TRBV12-4	TRBJ1-4	.
CATCHQTGQKLAKNIQYF	TGTGCCACCTGCCACCAGACTGGACAGAAACTAGCCAAAAACATTCAGTACTTC	.	TRBV24-1	TRBJ2-4	.
CASSQLDSGGTQYF	TGCGCCAGCAGCCAGCTGGACAGTGGGGGGACCCAGTACTTC	.	TRBV4-3	TRBJ2-5	many
CASRIQVSTDTQYF	TGTGCCAGCAGAATACAGGTTAGCACAGATACGCAGTATTTT	.	TRBV6-1	TRBJ2-3	.
CASSPGLAGGSTDTQYF	TGTGCCAGCAGCCCGGGACTAGCGGGGGGCAGCACAGATACGCAGTATTTT	TRBD2	TRBV7-8	TRBJ2-3	many
CSLDRTPGTDTQYF	TGCAGCCTGGACAGGACGCCAGGCACAGATACGCAGTATTTT	TRBD1	TRBV29-1	TRBJ2-3	.
CSATDPRGPGTPLHF	TGCAGTGCTACAGATCCTAGGGGCCCCGGAACACCCCTCCACTTT	.	TRBV20-1	TRBJ1-6	.
CGKTGNTGELFF	TGCGGAAAGACAGGGAACACCGGGGAGCTGTTTTTT	.	TRBV20-1	TRBJ2-2	many
CASSPLQGAYGIGTDTQYF	TGTGCCAGCAGCCCTCTTCAGGGGGCGTATGGTATTGGCACAGATACGCAGTATTTT	TRBD1	TRBV5-6	TRBJ2-3	.
CATADRPYEQYF	TGTGCCACCGCTGACCGACCCTACGAGCAGTACTTC	.	TRBV28	TRBJ2-7	.
CASSLSVSGVYEQYF	TGTGCCAGCAGTTTATCGGTGTCGGGGGTCTACGAGCAGTACTTC	.	TRBV27	TRBJ2-7	.